Below are 19 T cell receptor beta chains sequenced from a single sample in a study of regulatory T cells in long-lasting Graves disease. The sample's time point: newly diagnosed GD, antithyroid drugs for less than 3 months. PBMC RNA served as the TCR library source. Combining iRepertoire HTBI primers with Arm-PCR of CDR3 regions, the authors built TCR beta libraries. TCRdb ran MiXCR on the multiplex PCR reads and lists one entry per CDR3 protein. In the table there are 500,000 or so distinct CDR3 sequences, about 16% of which are singletons. Separately, the same data were catalogued under a study of T cells in Graves' hyperthyroidism and ophthalmopathy.

The sequenced sample was peripheral blood mononuclear cells (PBMCs), obtained at new diagnosis, from a patient treated with antithyroid drugs. The receptors stem from a woman aged 35-65 years with Graves disease.

This clonotype was recorded a few times. This chain connects TRBV18 to TRBJ1-6; the D is unclear. Germline loops: CDR1 KGHSH, CDR2 LQKENI. This CDR3 is built from 13 residues. V was pared by 3 bases and J by 11 bases, with 11 bases between. CDR3 sequence reads: CASSPTRDPPLHF. The CDR3, as DNA: TGTGCCAGCTCACCTACGAGGGATCCACCCCTCCACTTT. The complete variable domain, with remaining parts taken from reference TRBV18 and TRBJ1-6, reads NAGVMQNPRHLVRRRGQEARLRCSPMKGHSHVYWYRQLPEEGLKFMVYLQKENIIDESGMPKERFSAEFPKEGPSILRIQQVVRGDSAAYFCASSPTRDPPLHFGNGTRLTVT.

This clonotype was observed a handful of times. The J gene is TRBJ1-5, the V gene TRBV4-1; the D is unclear. The V gene's germline CDR1 is MGHRA and CDR2 YSYEKL. V dropped 4 bases and J dropped 9 bases, with 16 bases sitting between them. The CDR3 is 14 amino acids. For the CDR3, the DNA is TGCGCCAGCAGCCGGGGTCCACTCGAGGTGCCCCAGCATTTT. Protein: CASSRGPLEVPQHF.

There are many counts of this clonotype. V usage is TRBV12-3 or TRBV12-4 and J usage is TRBJ1-6; perhaps TRBD1 as D (5 bases). This CDR3 has 14 amino acids. V lost 2 bases, J lost 10 bases, and 12 bases lay in between. Here the CDR3 reads CASSLQGPGSPLHF. DNA of the CDR3: TGTGCCAGCAGTTTACAGGGACCGGGCTCACCCCTCCACTTT.

This clonotype was seen more than once but under ten times. The chain combines TRBV7-9 with TRBJ1-1; tentative D call: TRBD1 (6 bases). The CDR3 sequence is 16 residues long. Deletions cut 5 bases from V and 0 bases from J, with 16 bases between. Germline values: CDR1 SEHNR, CDR2 FQNEAQ (reference sequence). The DNA of the CDR3 is TGTGCCAGCAGCCCTCCCCAGGGACACCTGAACACTGAAGCTTTCTTT. Translation gives CASSPPQGHLNTEAFF.

A few counts support this clonotype. The V gene is TRBV5-6, the J gene TRBJ2-3; 7 nucleotides align to TRBD1. The CDR3 extends over 14 amino acids. Germline trimming cut 5 bases from V and 3 bases from J; bases unmatched to any gene: 6. Germline V lookup: CDR1 SGHDT, CDR2 YYEEEE. CDR3 in amino acids: CASRLYRGTDTQYF. The CDR3 DNA is TGTGCCAGCAGACTGTACAGGGGAACAGATACGCAGTATTTT. The whole variable domain, remainder taken from reference TRBV5-6 and TRBJ2-3, is DAGVTQSPTHLIKTRGQQVTLRCSPKSGHDTVSWYQQALGQGPQFIFQYYEEEERQRGNFPDRFSGHQFPNYSSELNVNALLLGDSALYLCASRLYRGTDTQYFGPGTRLTVL.

This clonotype appeared a few times. V gene TRBV7-9 combines with J gene TRBJ1-2, with D possibly being TRBD1 (6 bases). Looked up from germline, CDR1 is SEHNR and CDR2 is FQNEAQ (reference sequence). Trimming stripped 7 bases from V and 7 bases from J, with 16 bases between. The CDR3 is 13 amino acids. The CDR3 DNA follows: TGTGCCAGCATCCCACAGGGTATCCCTGGCTACACCTTC. Protein sequence: CASIPQGIPGYTF.

This clonotype has more than one count but fewer than ten. This chain joins TRBV7-2 and TRBJ1-2; D is ambiguous. The CDR3 spans 13 residues. Per the germline V gene, CDR1 is SGHTA and CDR2 is FQGNSA. V lost 4 bases to trimming and J lost 4 bases, with 10 bases between them. The CDR3: CASSSSVVYGYTF. CDR3 sequence (DNA): TGTGCCAGCAGCTCCTCGGTTGTCTATGGCTACACCTTC.

In its sample, this clonotype was seen many times. The genes are TRBV28 and TRBJ1-2, with no clear D. Per germline, CDR1 MDHEN and CDR2 SYDVKM. CDR3 length: 15 residues. V was pared by 6 bases and J by 0 bases, with 14 bases between. The DNA for the CDR3 is TGTGCCAGCAGCCCCGTCGACGGGACTAACTATGGCTACACCTTC. This codes for CASSPVDGTNYGYTF.

This clonotype was detected ten times or more. The chain recombines TRBV24-1 with TRBJ1-5; no definite D call. The CDR3 extends over 15 amino acids. The V gene's germline CDR1 is KGHDR and CDR2 SFDVKD. The germline V and J ends were trimmed by 4 bases and 5 bases, with 14 bases remaining between them. The CDR3 reads CATSDPEIWDQPQHF. The CDR3 coding sequence is TGTGCCACCAGTGACCCCGAAATCTGGGATCAGCCCCAGCATTTT.

The chain carries TRBV6-2 or TRBV6-3 and TRBJ2-5; 7 bases map to TRBD2. Germline CDR1 reads MNHEY; CDR2 reads SVGEGT. The CDR3 covers 14 residues. Trimming removed 3 bases from V and 5 bases from J; junction bases left unmatched: 6. This CDR3 is CASSYGGVEETQYF. CDR3 DNA sequence: TGTGCCAGCAGTTATGGGGGGGTTGAGGAGACCCAGTACTTC.

This clonotype came up a few times. This sequence joins TRBV6-1 and TRBJ1-2, with unresolved D. V dropped 5 bases and J dropped 4 bases, with 8 bases sitting between them. CDR3 size: 12 residues. Germline CDR1 is MNHNS and CDR2 is SASEGT. In DNA form, the CDR3 reads TGTGCCAGCAGTAGCGACATCTATGGCTACACCTTC. Protein sequence: CASSSDIYGYTF.

This sequence joins TRBV19 and TRBJ1-5, with TRBD1 matching 9 bases. There are 14 residues in the CDR3. V was clipped by 5 bases and J by 6 bases; unmatched bases: 5. Germline V lookup: CDR1 LNHDA, CDR2 SQIVND (reference sequence). The CDR3, as DNA: TGTGCCAGTAGTGTACAGGGGGCGCCTCAGCCCCAGCATTTT. It translates to CASSVQGAPQPQHF. Full variable domain (rest looked up from reference TRBV19 and TRBJ1-5): DGGITQSPKYLFRKEGQNVTLSCEQNLNHDAMYWYRQDPGQGLRLIYYSQIVNDFQKGDIAEGYSVSREKKESFPLTVTSAQKNPTAFYLCASSVQGAPQPQHFGDGTRLSIL.

The chain is built from TRBV7-8 and TRBJ1-6, with D uncertain. Germline V CDR1 and CDR2: SGHVS, FQNEAQ. V was pared by 1 base and J by 7 bases, with 26 bases between. The CDR3 loop spans 20 amino acids. CDR3 amino acids: CASSLVGVSGLAGSNSPLHF. DNA of the CDR3: TGTGCCAGCAGCTTAGTTGGTGTCAGCGGCCTCGCGGGGTCCAATTCACCCCTCCACTTT.

This clonotype was seen a few times. A read error may explain this, as a much larger clone is one base away. The chain is built from TRBV12-3 or TRBV12-4 and TRBJ1-2, with D tentatively TRBD1 (6 bases). The CDR3 has 12 amino acids. Trimming removed 3 bases from V and 7 bases from J, with 9 bases in between. The CDR3 here is CASSFYRVGYTF. In DNA, the CDR3 is TGTGCCAGCAGTTTCTACAGGGTTGGCTACACCTTC.

The table lists this clonotype with a few counts. V usage is TRBV2 and J usage is TRBJ2-1, with D possibly TRBD2 on 6 matching bases. CDR1 and CDR2 (germline): SNHLY, FYNNEI. This CDR3 has 14 residues. The ends were cut back, 0 bases at V and 8 bases at J, with 11 bases in the middle. CDR3 coding DNA: TGTGCCAGCAGTGAAGCGGGGGGTAACGATGAGCAGTTCTTC. Its translation is CASSEAGGNDEQFF.

This clonotype has more than one count but fewer than ten. The junction differs from germline at one of its ends, possibly a read error. The chain joins TRBV6-1 to TRBJ1-1; possibly TRBD1 for D (6 bases). The length of the CDR3 is 14 residues. Germline V gene lookup returns CDR1 MNHNS and CDR2 SASEGT. In DNA, the CDR3 is TGTGCCAGCAATCCCTCCACAGGGCGGGCTGAGGCTTTCTTT. Translation: CASNPSTGRAEAFF.

This clonotype was detected ten times or more. The chain joins TRBV20-1 to TRBJ2-7, with 8 bases aligning to TRBD2. The germline CDR1 and CDR2 sequences are DFQATT and SNEGSKA (reference sequence). V shed 0 bases and J 3 bases; nucleotides not matched to a gene: 7. This CDR3 is 15 amino acids long. CDR3 in amino acids: CSARDLSGGNYEQYF. The CDR3 coding sequence is TGCAGTGCTAGAGATTTAAGCGGGGGTAACTACGAGCAGTACTTC.

The chain recombines TRBV28 with TRBJ2-7; D call uncertain. Trimming took off 6 bases at V and 6 bases at J, with 12 bases between the two ends. CDR3 length equals 12 residues. Germline values: CDR1 MDHEN, CDR2 SYDVKM. CDR3 bases: TGTGCCAGCAGACGGTCCGGGTCCGAGCAGTACTTC. It specifies CASRRSGSEQYF.

Worth noting for this clonotype: One base separates it from a far larger clone, so it is likely a read error. J is TRBJ2-1 and V is TRBV2, with no clear D. Germline V gene lookup returns CDR1 SNHLY and CDR2 FYNNEI. This CDR3 is built from 13 residues. V shed 3 bases and J shed 10 bases, with 13 bases lying between them. This chain's CDR3 is CASSDGISYEQFF. In nucleotides, the CDR3 is TGTGCCAGCAGTGACGGCATCTCCTACGAGCAGTTCTTC.